These T cell receptor beta chains were read from a single sample in a study of blood T cell repertoires in COVID-19. Sequencing used immunoSEQ multiplex PCR; TCRdb keeps in-frame clones, though not all of them. Here the sample spans tens of thousands of clones, 85% being singletons. Specimen: peripheral blood. These receptors came from a man aged 45-65 years with active COVID-19. Each CDR3 is given with its conserved first and last residue. A D gene is named only where the DNA matches it firmly. Size tells how often a clone was seen (once, few, many) or the class of an expanded clone, and some rows leave it out.

cdr3_length j_call v_call clone_size d_call cdr3_aa cdr3_nt
18 TRBJ1-5 TRBV4-3 NA TRBD1 CASSQDRDRCVSNQPQHF TGCGCCAGCAGCCAAGATCGGGACAGGTGTGTAAGCAATCAGCCCCAGCATTTT
18 TRBJ2-2 TRBV7-2 NA TRBD2 CASSLDPLASGVVGELFF TGTGCCAGCAGCTTAGACCCGTTGGCTAGCGGGGTGGTCGGGGAGCTGTTTTTT
17 TRBJ1-5 TRBV19 once NA CASRTVKGLQGNQPQHF TGTGCCAGTAGAACAGTTAAGGGGTTACAGGGCAATCAGCCCCAGCATTTT
14 TRBJ2-5 TRBV10-2 NA NA CASSVSGHQETQYF TGCGCCAGCAGTGTTAGCGGACACCAAGAGACCCAGTACTTC
13 TRBJ2-3 TRBV10-3 NA NA CAIQGTLTDTQYF TGTGCCATCCAGGGGACCCTCACAGATACGCAGTATTTT
15 TRBJ1-5 TRBV28 NA NA CASSLEGRGNQPQHF TGTGCCAGCAGTTTAGAGGGTAGGGGCAATCAGCCCCAGCATTTT
17 TRBJ2-7 TRBV5-6 once NA CASSPQEGNPGTREQYF TGTGCCAGCAGCCCCCAAGAGGGAAACCCGGGAACTCGGGAGCAGTACTTC
19 TRBJ2-6 TRBV19 NA TRBD1 CASSIWPGQGAGGANVLTF TGTGCCAGTAGTATTTGGCCGGGACAGGGGGCCGGTGGGGCCAACGTCCTGACTTTC
15 TRBJ2-1 TRBV5-1 NA NA CASIGAGSSYNEQFF TGCGCCAGCATTGGAGCTGGATCCTCCTACAATGAGCAGTTCTTC
16 TRBJ2-2 TRBV10-2 once TRBD2 CASRRTSGLGTGELFF TGCGCCAGCAGGAGGACTAGCGGCCTTGGCACCGGGGAGCTGTTTTTT
13 TRBJ2-7 TRBV7-9 NA NA CASSYPRSYEQYF TGTGCCAGCAGCTACCCGAGGTCCTACGAGCAGTACTTC
16 TRBJ2-1 TRBV6-2/TRBV6-3 NA TRBD2 CASSSRLAGGDNEQFF TGTGCCAGCAGTTCCAGACTAGCGGGGGGGGACAATGAGCAGTTCTTC
17 TRBJ1-3 TRBV9 few TRBD1 CASSERQGSRSGNTIYF TGTGCCAGCAGCGAAAGACAGGGGTCCCGCTCTGGAAACACCATATATTTT
14 TRBJ1-5 TRBV19 NA TRBD1 CASSMWTGDQPQHF TGTGCCAGTAGTATGTGGACAGGGGATCAGCCCCAGCATTTT
14 TRBJ2-7 TRBV5-1 NA NA CASSLVQDSYEQYF TGCGCCAGCAGCTTGGTTCAGGACTCCTACGAGCAGTACTTC
15 TRBJ2-3 TRBV15 NA NA CATSRVYRSTDTQYF TGTGCCACCAGCAGAGTTTACAGGTCCACAGATACGCAGTATTTT
13 TRBJ2-7 TRBV13 NA NA CASSPELVGEQYF TGTGCCAGCAGCCCAGAACTAGTGGGGGAGCAGTACTTC
16 TRBJ2-1 TRBV24-1 once TRBD1 CATSDPGQGLYNEQFF TGTGCCACCAGTGACCCGGGACAGGGGTTATACAATGAGCAGTTCTTC